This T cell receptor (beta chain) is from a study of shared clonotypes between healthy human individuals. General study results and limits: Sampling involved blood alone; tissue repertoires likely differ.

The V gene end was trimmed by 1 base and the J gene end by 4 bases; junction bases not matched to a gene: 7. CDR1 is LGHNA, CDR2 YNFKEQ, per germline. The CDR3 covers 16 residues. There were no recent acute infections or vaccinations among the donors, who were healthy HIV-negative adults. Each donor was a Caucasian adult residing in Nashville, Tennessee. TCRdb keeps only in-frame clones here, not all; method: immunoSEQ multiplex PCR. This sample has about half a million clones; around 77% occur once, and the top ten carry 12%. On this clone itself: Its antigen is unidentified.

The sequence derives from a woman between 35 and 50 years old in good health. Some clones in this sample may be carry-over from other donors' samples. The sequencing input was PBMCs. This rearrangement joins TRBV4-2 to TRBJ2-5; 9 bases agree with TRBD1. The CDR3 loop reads CASSQVPGQGGETQYF. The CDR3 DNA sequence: TGTGCCAGCAGCCAAGTTCCGGGACAGGGAGGAGAGACCCAGTACTTC.